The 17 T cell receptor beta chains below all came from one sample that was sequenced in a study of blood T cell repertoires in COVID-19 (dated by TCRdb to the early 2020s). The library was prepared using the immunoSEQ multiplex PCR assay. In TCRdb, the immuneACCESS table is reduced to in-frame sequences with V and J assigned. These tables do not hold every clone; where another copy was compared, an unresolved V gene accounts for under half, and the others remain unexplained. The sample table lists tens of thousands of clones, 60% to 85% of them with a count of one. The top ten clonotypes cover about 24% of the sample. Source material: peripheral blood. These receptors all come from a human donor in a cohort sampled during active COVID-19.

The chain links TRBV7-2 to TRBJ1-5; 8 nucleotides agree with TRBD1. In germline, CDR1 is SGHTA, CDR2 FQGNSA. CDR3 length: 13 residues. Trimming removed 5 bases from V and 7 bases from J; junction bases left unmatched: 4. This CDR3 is CASSRTGLQPQHF. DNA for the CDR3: TGTGCCAGCAGCCGGACAGGGTTGCAGCCCCAGCATTTT.

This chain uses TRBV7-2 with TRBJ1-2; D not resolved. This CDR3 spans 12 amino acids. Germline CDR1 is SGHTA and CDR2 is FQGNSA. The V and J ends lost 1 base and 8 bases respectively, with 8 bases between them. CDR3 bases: TGTGCCAGCAGCTTAGACAGCTTCGGCTACACCTTC. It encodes CASSLDSFGYTF. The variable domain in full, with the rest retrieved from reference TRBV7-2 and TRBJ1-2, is GAGVSQSPSNKVTEKGKDVELRCDPISGHTALYWYRQSLGQGLEFLIYFQGNSAPDKSGLPSDRFSAERTGGSVSTLTIQRTQQEDSAVYLCASSLDSFGYTFGSGTRLTVV.

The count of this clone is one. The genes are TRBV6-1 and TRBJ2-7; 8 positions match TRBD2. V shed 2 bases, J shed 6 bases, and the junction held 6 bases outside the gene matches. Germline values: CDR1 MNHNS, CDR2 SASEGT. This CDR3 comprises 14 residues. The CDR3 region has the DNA TGTGCCAGCAGTGAATCTGCGGGGGGTGGCGAGCAGTACTTC. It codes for CASSESAGGGEQYF.

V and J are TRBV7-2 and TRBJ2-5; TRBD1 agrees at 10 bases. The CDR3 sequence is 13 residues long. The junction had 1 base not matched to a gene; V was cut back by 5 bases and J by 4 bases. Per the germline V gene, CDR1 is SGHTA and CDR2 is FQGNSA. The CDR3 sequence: CASSRTGGETQYF. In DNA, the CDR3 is TGTGCCAGCAGCAGGACAGGGGGAGAGACCCAGTACTTC.

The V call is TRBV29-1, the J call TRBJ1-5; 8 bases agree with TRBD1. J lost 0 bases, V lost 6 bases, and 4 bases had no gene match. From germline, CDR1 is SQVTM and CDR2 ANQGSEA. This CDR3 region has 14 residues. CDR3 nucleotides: TGCAGCGTCGGGACAGGCTCTAGCAATCAGCCCCAGCATTTT. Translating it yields CSVGTGSSNQPQHF.

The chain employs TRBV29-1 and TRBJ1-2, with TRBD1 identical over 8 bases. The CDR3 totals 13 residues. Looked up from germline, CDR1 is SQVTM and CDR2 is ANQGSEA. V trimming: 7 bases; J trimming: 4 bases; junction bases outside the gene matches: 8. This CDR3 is CSAGQGLGYGYTF. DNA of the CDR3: TGCAGCGCAGGACAGGGTTTGGGCTATGGCTACACCTTC.

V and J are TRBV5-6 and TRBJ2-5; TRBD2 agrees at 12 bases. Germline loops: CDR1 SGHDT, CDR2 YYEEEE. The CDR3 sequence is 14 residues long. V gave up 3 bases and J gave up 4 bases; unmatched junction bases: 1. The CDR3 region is CASSSTSGGETQYF. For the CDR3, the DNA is TGTGCCAGCAGCTCGACTAGCGGGGGAGAGACCCAGTACTTC.

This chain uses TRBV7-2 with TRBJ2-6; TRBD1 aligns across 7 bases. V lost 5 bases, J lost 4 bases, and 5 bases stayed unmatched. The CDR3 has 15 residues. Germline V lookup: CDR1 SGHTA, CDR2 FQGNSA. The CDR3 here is CASSQQGSGANVLTF. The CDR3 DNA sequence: TGTGCCAGCAGCCAACAGGGGTCCGGGGCCAACGTCCTGACTTTC.

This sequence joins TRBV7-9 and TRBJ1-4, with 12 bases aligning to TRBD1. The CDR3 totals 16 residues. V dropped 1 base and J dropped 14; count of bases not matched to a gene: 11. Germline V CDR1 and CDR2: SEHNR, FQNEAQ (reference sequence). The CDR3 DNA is TGTGCCAGCAGCTTAGGTTACGGGACAGGGGGCTTTAATCTGTTTTTT. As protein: CASSLGYGTGGFNLFF. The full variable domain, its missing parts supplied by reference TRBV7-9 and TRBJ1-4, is DTGVSQNPRHKITKRGQNVTFRCDPISEHNRLYWYRQTLGQGPEFLTYFQNEAQLEKSRLLSDRFSAERPKGSFSTLEIQRTEQGDSAMYLCASSLGYGTGGFNLFFGSGTQLSVL.

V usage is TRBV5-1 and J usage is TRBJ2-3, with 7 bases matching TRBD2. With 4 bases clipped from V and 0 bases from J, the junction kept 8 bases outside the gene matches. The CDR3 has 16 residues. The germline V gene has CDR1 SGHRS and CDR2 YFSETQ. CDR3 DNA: TGCGCCAGCAGCCGGGACGGCGGGGGTAGCACAGATACGCAGTATTTT. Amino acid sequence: CASSRDGGGSTDTQYF.

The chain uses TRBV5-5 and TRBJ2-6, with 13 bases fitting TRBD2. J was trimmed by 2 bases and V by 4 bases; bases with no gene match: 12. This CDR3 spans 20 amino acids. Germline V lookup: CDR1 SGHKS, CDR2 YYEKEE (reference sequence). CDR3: CASSDLLAGGPSTGANVLTF. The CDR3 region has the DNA TGTGCCAGCAGCGATTTACTAGCGGGGGGGCCAAGTACTGGGGCCAACGTCCTGACTTTC.

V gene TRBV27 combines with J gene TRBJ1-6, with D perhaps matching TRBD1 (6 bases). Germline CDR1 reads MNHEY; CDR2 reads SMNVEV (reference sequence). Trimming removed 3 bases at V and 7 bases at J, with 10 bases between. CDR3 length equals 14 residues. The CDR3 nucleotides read TGTGCCAGCAGTTTTAGGGGGGGAAATTCACCCCTCCACTTT. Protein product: CASSFRGGNSPLHF.

In DNA form, the CDR3 reads TGTGCCAGCAGCTTTACGACAGCTAACTATGGCTACACCTTC. It translates to CASSFTTANYGYTF. The V and J genes are TRBV7-2 and TRBJ1-2; the D gene is possibly TRBD1 (5 bases). The germline V gene has CDR1 SGHTA and CDR2 FQGNSA. V was cut by 3 bases and J by 0 bases, with 8 bases left in between. CDR3 size: 14 residues.

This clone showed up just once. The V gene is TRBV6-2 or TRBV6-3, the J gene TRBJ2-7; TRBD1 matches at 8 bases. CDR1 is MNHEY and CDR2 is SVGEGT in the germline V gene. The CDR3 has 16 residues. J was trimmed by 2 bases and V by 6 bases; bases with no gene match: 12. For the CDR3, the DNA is TGTGCCAGCAGCCCTATAAGACAGGGGCGTACCTACGAGCAGTACTTC. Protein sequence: CASSPIRQGRTYEQYF.

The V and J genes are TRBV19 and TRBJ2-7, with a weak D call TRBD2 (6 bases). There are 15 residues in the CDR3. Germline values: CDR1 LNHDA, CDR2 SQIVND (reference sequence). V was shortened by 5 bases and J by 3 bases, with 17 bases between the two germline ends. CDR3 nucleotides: TGTGCCAGTAGTTCCAAAGCGGGTGTGGGCTACGAGCAGTACTTC. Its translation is CASSSKAGVGYEQYF.

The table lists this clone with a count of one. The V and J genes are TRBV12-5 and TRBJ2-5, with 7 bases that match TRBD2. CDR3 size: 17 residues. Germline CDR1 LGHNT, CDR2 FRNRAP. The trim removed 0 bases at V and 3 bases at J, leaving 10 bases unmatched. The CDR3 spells CASGLVSQAGPKETQYF. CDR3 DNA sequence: TGTGCTAGTGGTTTGGTAAGCCAAGCGGGGCCCAAAGAGACCCAGTACTTC.

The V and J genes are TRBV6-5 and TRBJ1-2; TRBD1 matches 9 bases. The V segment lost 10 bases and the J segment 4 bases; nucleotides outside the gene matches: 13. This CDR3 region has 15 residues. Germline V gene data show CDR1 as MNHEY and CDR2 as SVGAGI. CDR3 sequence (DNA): TGTGCCACCCTGAGGGGACAGGGACCATTCTATGGCTACACCTTC. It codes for CATLRGQGPFYGYTF.